Listed below are T cell receptor beta chains from one sample, sequenced in a study of cytomegalovirus exposure and HLA in healthy donors. TCRdb's copy holds only in-frame clones and misses some; the assay was immunoSEQ multiplex PCR. The repertoire consists of roughly 140,000 clones, with around 87% occurring once and the leading ten covering around 10%. The specimen sequenced was PBMCs. The receptors shown here come from a man aged 18 to 30 in good health and CMV-seropositive. The CDR3 runs from the conserved cysteine through the conserved F or W. Clone size is given for some rows only: seen once, a few or many times, or a class if the clone is expanded.

j_call | v_call | clone_size | cdr3_aa
TRBJ2-1 | TRBV19 | - | CASHRGGTGYNEQFF
TRBJ2-7 | TRBV5-4 | - | CASSAQTGTYEQYF
TRBJ2-1 | TRBV4-1 | once | CASSHRTASGSSYNEQFF
TRBJ2-2 | TRBV2 | - | CASSEDAGTGYTGELFF
TRBJ1-6 | TRBV19 | - | CASRRNREYNSPLHF
TRBJ2-5 | TRBV5-1 | - | CASSPGLAGGVGETQYF
TRBJ2-5 | TRBV11-3 | - | CASSLFRRETQYF
TRBJ2-3 | TRBV29-1 | - | CSVEGDSHLLGTQYF
TRBJ2-7 | TRBV2 | - | CASKGQAASYEQYF
TRBJ2-5 | TRBV9 | - | CASSPWDSGSRETQYF
TRBJ1-1 | TRBV7-9 | - | CASSLAEGRTEAFF
TRBJ2-5 | TRBV9 | - | CASSVFADRETQYF
TRBJ2-2 | TRBV11-1 | - | CASSTPGLHHGELFF
TRBJ2-5 | TRBV7-6 | - | CASSALRGAQETQYF
TRBJ2-2 | TRBV2 | - | CASSETLTGAGELFF
TRBJ1-1 | TRBV13 | - | CASSSHPGATEAFF
TRBJ1-4 | TRBV19 | few | CASTLTATNEKLFF
TRBJ1-1 | TRBV5-4 | - | CASSLDVGFSGGSTEAFF
TRBJ2-7 | TRBV11-2 | few | CASSFSGFSNTYEQYF
TRBJ1-6 | TRBV27 | once | CASSQNRDNSPLHF
TRBJ2-5 | TRBV19 | - | CASSTLAGATETQYF
TRBJ2-5 | TRBV7-6 | - | CASSFSGQGTETQYF
TRBJ2-7 | TRBV5-8 | - | CASSLEGLGLADPSGNEQYF
TRBJ1-1 | TRBV2 | - | CASQRTQRTEAFF
TRBJ2-1 | TRBV7-9 | once | CASSLGVDRREQFF
TRBJ1-1 | TRBV5-1 | few | CASSLDNGNTEAFF
TRBJ1-2 | TRBV12-5 | many | CASGFRLIGYTF
TRBJ2-7 | TRBV7-2 | once | CASSFYGPNYEQYF
TRBJ1-2 | TRBV10-3 | - | CAISALNYGYTF
TRBJ2-7 | TRBV27 | once | CASSLGTGGSYEQYF
TRBJ1-6 | TRBV30 | - | CAWGGRDNSPLHF
TRBJ2-3 | TRBV7-2 | - | CASSYTGTSGPDTQYF
TRBJ2-5 | TRBV5-1 | - | CASSPGSGETQYF
TRBJ2-7 | TRBV18 | - | CASSPEAGTVREQYF
TRBJ2-7 | TRBV7-9 | - | CASSRPRGVSSEQYF
TRBJ2-3 | TRBV4-1 | - | CASSRSGFEGTDTQYF
TRBJ1-4 | TRBV30 | - | CAWSPDSSREKLFF
TRBJ2-1 | TRBV5-1 | - | CASSVGSGIPDNEQFF
TRBJ1-1 | TRBV30 | once | CAWSAGIWGTEAFF
TRBJ2-1 | TRBV9 | once | CASSASGSNEQFF
TRBJ2-1 | TRBV5-1 | - | CASFSGSEQFF